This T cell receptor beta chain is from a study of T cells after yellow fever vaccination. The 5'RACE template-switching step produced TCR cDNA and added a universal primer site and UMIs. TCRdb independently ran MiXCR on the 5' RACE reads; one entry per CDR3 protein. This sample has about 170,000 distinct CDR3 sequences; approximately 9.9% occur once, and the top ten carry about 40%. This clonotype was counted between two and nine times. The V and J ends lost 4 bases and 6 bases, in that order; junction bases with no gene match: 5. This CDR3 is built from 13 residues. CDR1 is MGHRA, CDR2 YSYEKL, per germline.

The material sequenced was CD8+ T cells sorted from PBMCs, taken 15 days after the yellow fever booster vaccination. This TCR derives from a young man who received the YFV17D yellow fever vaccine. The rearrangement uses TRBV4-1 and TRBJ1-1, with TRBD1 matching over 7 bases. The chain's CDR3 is CASSLQGVSEAFF. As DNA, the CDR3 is TGCGCCAGCAGCCTCCAGGGGGTGTCTGAAGCTTTCTTT.